The subject of this entry is one T cell receptor (beta chain). Its antigen has not been determined. No base qualities exist here, and no much larger clone lies one base off it. V and J lose 7 bases and 6 bases, and a span of 15 bases separates them. Inclusive of the bounding cysteine and phenylalanine, the CDR3 is 13 residues long. CDR3 DNA is the only sequence kept; it has 39 bases, read in frame from the first base. CDR1 and CDR2, per the germline V gene, are MNHEY and SVGAGI. The method was the immunoSEQ multiplex PCR assay. The multiplex PCR relied on a mix of 60 forward primers for TCR Vbeta segments and 13 reverse primers for TCR Jbeta segments. The CDR3 region of rearranged TCR beta genes was amplified from genomic DNA with a multiplex PCR assay. Amplified TCR beta libraries were sequenced as 87-base-pair reads on the Illumina HiSeq System. The original methods were these. A later analysis counted about 80 million unique TCR beta chains across the 700 or so repertoires, and roughly 9.9 million of these chains were shared by at least two donors. To remove PCR and sequencing errors, raw reads were error-corrected and collapsed into unique sequences using a nearest-neighbor algorithm that merged closely related sequences. V, D and J gene segments were assigned by aligning CDR3 sequences to IMGT reference sequences. For a sequence to be retained, a match of at least six nucleotides was required to both a V gene segment and a J gene segment. Rearrangements were called productive when the CDR3 lacked stop codons and stayed in frame with V and J; all others were non-productive. Following IMGT convention, CDR3 was defined as the stretch from the second conserved V-encoded cysteine to the conserved J-encoded phenylalanine. The earlier analysis of 500 to 750 of the donors excluded any sequence lacking an unambiguous match to a single V gene segment. An earlier analysis of 500 to 700 of the donors classified V segments as functional when productive rearrangements were above 56.7% and as segregating when the standard deviation between donors was above 5%. A statistical classification framework was built for diagnosing cytomegalovirus status from the catalog of TCR beta chain sequences. A later analysis assigned V and J genes by comparing TCR nucleotide sequences with IMGT/GENE-DB human TR gene sequences. In a later analysis, CDR3 sequences and most-parsimonious VDJ recombination scenarios were assigned using the TCRdist pipeline. In a later analysis, every TCR beta chain was defined by the combination of its CDR3 amino acid sequence and its V-gene family, and reads without a unique V-gene family were dropped. In a later analysis, 450 to 600 highly shared, low-generation-probability nucleotide sequences were removed to address suspected cross-contamination and a sequencing artifact. In a later analysis, a clonal expansion index for each public chain was calculated from normalized within-repertoire ranks of inferred template counts. In a later analysis, generation probabilities were computed with a VDJ recombination model fitted to out-of-frame rearrangements, and the resulting probabilities were checked against IGoR. A later analysis scored TCR-TCR, TCR-HLA and TCR-CMV co-occurrence with hypergeometric tests, applying a repertoire-size bias correction to TCR pairs. In a later analysis, false discovery rates were estimated by permuting HLA or CMV assignments 20 times. In a later analysis, co-occurring TCRs were grouped using DBSCAN, and TCRdist sequence similarity was added for clustering within HLA-allele-positive subsets. Repertoires with fewer than 30,000 or more than 120,000 public chains, plus five repertoires with anomalous nucleotide sharing, were excluded from co-occurrence clustering. In TCRdb, the immuneACCESS table is reduced to in-frame sequences with V and J assigned. These tables do not hold every clone; where another copy was compared, an unresolved V gene accounts for under half, and the others remain unexplained. V, J and clone size are those of that table, while D and trimming were read from the DNA. The sample profile shows under 150,000 clones; approximately 80% of them were found once. The ten largest clones add up to about 4.1% of the sample.

This sample is part of a study of cytomegalovirus exposure and HLA in healthy donors (dated by TCRdb to 2017 to 2019). As for the study more broadly: According to an earlier analysis of 550 to 750 of the donors, 150 million to 200 million T cells yielded 100 million or so unique TCR beta sequences and 250 to 350 Gb of sequence data. An early release covering 550 to 700 HLA-typed donors comprised approximately 290 gigabases of sequencing data and tens of millions of unique TCR sequences. The genetic ancestry cluster associated with self-reported Caucasian donors included about four fifths of the roughly 390 genotyped donors. The study aimed to test whether cataloging public T cell receptors could reveal signatures of past pathogen exposure. Using immunosequencing, the study profiled T cell repertoires from 550 to 750 subjects and related those repertoires to cytomegalovirus serostatus. Along with the approximately 700-subject first cohort, a separate validation cohort of around 120 different subjects was used. To predict cytomegalovirus infection status, the study combined high-throughput TCR immunosequencing, statistical association of individual TCRs with disease status, and machine learning. A later analysis re-analyzed previously published TCR beta repertoires from 600 to 850 donors and added high-resolution HLA genotyping to study TCR occurrence patterns. Rather than drawing on any new phenotypic data, the later analysis identified candidate immune exposures from TCR beta sequences and the way those sequences occurred across donors. An earlier analysis of around 580 of the donors used high-throughput TCR beta sequencing to judge whether each TCR beta V gene segment behaved as functional or pseudogenic. Donor age, sex, ethnicity and CMV serostatus were compiled alongside the repertoire data. Genome-wide SNP genotypes for about 55% of the roughly 670 donors were used in a later genetic analysis, which treated that subset as a discovery cohort. Every repertoire in the discovery cohort had been generated on one and the same sequencing platform. Both class I and class II loci were covered by HLA typing, at four-digit resolution. The number of donors typed differed by locus, with about 629-630 for A, B, C, DRB1 and DQB1, roughly 550 for DQA1, about 610 for DPA1, and some 440 for DPB1. Roughly five DR-DQ haplotypes were treated as single units for association and clustering because of strong linkage in the cohort. Among roughly 400 genotyped donors of the cohort, an average of approximately 250,000 unique TCR beta nucleotide sequences were sequenced per donor, roughly a sixth of them non-productive.

The investigation overall reported the following: The cohort was sequenced for TCR beta chains only, and without alpha or paired-chain data the features that could be detected were limited. According to a later genetic analysis, donors in an Asian-associated ancestry cluster had fewer N-insertions in productive TCRs than the approximately 700-donor mean. A cluster of highly shared sequence variants was judged likely to represent a technical artifact of the sequencing pipeline. Because HLA typing was missing for some donors at each locus, association tests included only the typed subset. Roughly uniform sequencing depth across donors was assumed in presence/absence analyses, although this assumption may not hold. Most CMV-associated TCR beta chains appeared to be HLA-restricted in a later analysis, and the HLA associations seemed to be driven largely by CMV exposure. The 87-base-pair reads could not distinguish some IMGT-functional V segments, including TRBV6-2 and TRBV6-3, so those segments were excluded. In a later genetic analysis, a missense DCLRE1C variant was associated with V-gene and J-gene trimming of TCR beta chains, and the association was replicated in an independent cohort. Because counts were too low, roughly 16 rarely observed V segments, including chromosome 9 orphons, were excluded from the earlier analysis of around 640 of the donors. Broadly in line with IMGT annotations, most TCR beta V segments showed up in productive rearrangements about 87% or about 30% of the time in an earlier analysis of 587 of the donors. In the study, around 150 TCR beta chains were listed as associated with cytomegalovirus. According to a later analysis, parvovirus B19, influenza, CMV and Epstein-Barr virus appeared linked to several top co-occurrence clusters. In a later analysis, the rate of TCR association differed among HLA loci, with DRB1 alleles having the most associated TCRs and HLA-C alleles having the fewest. Linkage disequilibrium might explain the correlated functional status among segregating V segments, but an unknown experimental factor could not be ruled out. A further reported finding was that TCR beta sequences accurately predicted the HLA-A and HLA-B alleles for most subjects in the first cohort. CMV serostatus was the only immune exposure information available for the cohort. According to the authors, the approach could potentially be generalized to other disease states and immunological phenotypes. In both the original and validation cohorts, the classifier was reported to diagnose cytomegalovirus status with high specificity and sensitivity. At a false discovery rate of 0.05, a later analysis linked some 18,000 TCR beta sequences to specific HLA alleles. Most TCR sequences were observed very rarely across donors, whereas some public TCRs were present in many individuals. Assigning TCR associations to individual alleles was difficult when HLA alleles, especially DR and DQ, strongly co-occurred. In vitro tests confirmed that a few of the cytomegalovirus-associated TCR beta chains recognize cytomegalovirus antigens. Compared with equally common non-associated chains, HLA-associated TCR beta chains in a later analysis were more clonally expanded and had lower generation probabilities.

The cohort consisted of more than 650 healthy bone marrow donors. Cohort members were all nominally healthy when sampled, although unrecorded immune exposures were likely present. The donor was CMV seropositive and belonged to the group of 250 to 300 seropositive cohort members. Every donor gave a peripheral blood sample, and the peripheral blood mononuclear cells from that sample were used for TCR beta sequencing. The Qiagen DNeasy Blood Extraction Kit was used to extract genomic DNA from the blood cell samples. This receptor was identified in a woman aged 40 to 50 in good health and CMV-seropositive. The rearranged segments are TRBV6-5 and TRBJ1-2; the D gene is possibly TRBD1, with 6 bases matching. Specimen: PBMCs. The CDR3 reads CASTSDRLHGYTF. The DNA is TGTGCCAGCACCTCGGACAGACTGCATGGCTACACCTTC.